This T cell receptor (beta chain) comes out of a study of cytomegalovirus exposure and HLA in healthy donors. Study-wide results and limits: As a later analysis showed, a missense DCLRE1C variant was linked to trimming of TCR beta V- and J-genes. Cytomegalovirus-associated status was assigned to roughly 160 TCR beta chains.

V lost 5 bases, J lost 2 bases, and 19 bases lay in between. This CDR3 contains 18 residues. The germline V gene has CDR1 MNHEY and CDR2 SMNVEV (reference sequence). In the PCR, 60 Vbeta and 13 Jbeta primers were used. Sequenced by immunoSEQ multiplex PCR; TCRdb stores in-frame clones only, minus some. The sample lists approximately 100,000 clones; 74% were seen once. Notes on this clone: Its antigen is undetermined.

The sequence was collected from a man aged 45-65 years in good health and CMV-seropositive. Sequencing input: PBMCs. The chain joins TRBV27 to TRBJ2-6; the D is unclear. The CDR3 protein is CASSPTGFLSAGANVLTF. CDR3 coding DNA: TGTGCCAGCAGTCCTACCGGTTTTCTGAGCGCTGGGGCCAACGTCCTGACTTTC.